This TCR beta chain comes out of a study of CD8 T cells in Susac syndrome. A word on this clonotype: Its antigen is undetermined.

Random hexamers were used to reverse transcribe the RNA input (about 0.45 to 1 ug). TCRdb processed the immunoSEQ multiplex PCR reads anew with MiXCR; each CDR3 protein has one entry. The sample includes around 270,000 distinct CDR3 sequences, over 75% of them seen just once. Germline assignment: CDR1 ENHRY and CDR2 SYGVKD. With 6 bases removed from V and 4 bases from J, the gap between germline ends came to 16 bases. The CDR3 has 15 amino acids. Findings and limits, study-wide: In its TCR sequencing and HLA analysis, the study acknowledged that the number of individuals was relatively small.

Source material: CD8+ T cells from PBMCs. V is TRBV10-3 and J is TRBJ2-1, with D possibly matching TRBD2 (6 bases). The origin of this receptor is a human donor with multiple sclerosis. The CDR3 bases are TGTGCCATCAGAAGCGTGGATAGCGGATACAATGAGCAGTTCTTC. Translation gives CAIRSVDSGYNEQFF.